This TCR beta chain comes out of a study of shared clonotypes between healthy human individuals. TCRdb's table, derived via immunoSEQ multiplex PCR, lists solely in-frame clones and lacks some. The repertoire has more than 1,200,000 clones, around 98.5% of them found once; the top ten carry about 0.34%. This receptor was taken from a man younger than 40 in good health. The sequencing input was naive CD4+ T cells sorted from blood. Described subset: CD45RA+ positively selected.

CDR3 DNA sequence: TGTGCCAGCAGCGCCCCCAGGGGGAACACCGGGGAGCTGTTTTTT. This sequence encodes CASSAPRGNTGELFF. The gene calls are TRBV9 and TRBJ2-2; a weak D match, TRBD1 (6 bases). Germline CDR1 SGDLS, CDR2 YYNGEE. V shed 3 bases and J shed 1 base, with 10 bases lying between them. The length of the CDR3 is 15 residues.